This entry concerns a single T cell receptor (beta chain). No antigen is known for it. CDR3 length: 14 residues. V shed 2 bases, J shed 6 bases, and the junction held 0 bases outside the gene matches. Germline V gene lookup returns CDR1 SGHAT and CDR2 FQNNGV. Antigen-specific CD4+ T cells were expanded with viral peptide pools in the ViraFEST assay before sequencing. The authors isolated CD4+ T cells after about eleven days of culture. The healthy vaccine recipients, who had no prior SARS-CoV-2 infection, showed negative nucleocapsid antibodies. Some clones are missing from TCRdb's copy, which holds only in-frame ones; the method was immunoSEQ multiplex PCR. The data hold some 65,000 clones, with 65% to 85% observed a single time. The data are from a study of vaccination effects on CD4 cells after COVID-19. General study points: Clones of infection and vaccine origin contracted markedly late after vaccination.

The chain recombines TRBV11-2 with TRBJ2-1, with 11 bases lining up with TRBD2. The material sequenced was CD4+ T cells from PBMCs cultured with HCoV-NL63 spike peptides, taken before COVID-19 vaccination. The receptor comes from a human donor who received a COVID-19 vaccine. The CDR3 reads CASSLTSGGNEQFF. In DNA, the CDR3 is TGTGCCAGCAGCTTAACTAGCGGGGGCAATGAGCAGTTCTTC.